A selection of T cell receptor beta chains follows, all from one sample in a study of blood T cell repertoires in COVID-19. The protocol was immunoSEQ multiplex PCR, while the TCRdb copy is restricted to in-frame clones and leaves out a portion. The data hold roughly 160,000 clones, with about 86% observed a single time. Sequencing was done on a sample of peripheral blood. These receptors were collected from a man in his 60s with acute or convalescent COVID-19. The CDR3 runs from the conserved cysteine through the conserved F or W. Each record gives: CDR3 length, J gene, V gene, clone size, D gene, CDR3 protein, CDR3 DNA. A D gene is named only where the DNA matches it firmly. Clone size is given for some rows only: seen once, a few or many times, or a class if the clone is expanded.

length: 13; J: TRBJ2-7; V: TRBV4-1; size: -; D: -; CDR3: CASSQSGSYEQYF; DNA: TGCGCCAGCAGCCAGTCGGGCTCCTACGAGCAGTACTTC
length: 13; J: TRBJ1-1; V: TRBV6-5; size: -; D: -; CDR3: CASSYGRLTEAFF; DNA: TGTGCCAGCAGTTACGGCAGGCTCACTGAAGCTTTCTTT
length: 12; J: TRBJ1-2; V: TRBV11-2; size: few; D: -; CDR3: CASSSLGGGYTF; DNA: TGTGCCAGCAGCTCCCTCGGTGGTGGCTACACCTTC
length: 14; J: TRBJ2-7; V: TRBV28; size: -; D: -; CDR3: CASAPERYSYEQYF; DNA: TGTGCCAGCGCCCCTGAGCGTTACTCCTACGAGCAGTACTTC
length: 15; J: TRBJ2-1; V: TRBV3-1/TRBV3-2; size: -; D: TRBD2; CDR3: CASSQGSGRYNEQFF; DNA: TGTGCCAGCAGCCAAGGTAGCGGGCGATACAATGAGCAGTTCTTC
length: 10; J: TRBJ2-1; V: TRBV20-1; size: -; D: -; CDR3: CSAREDEQFF; DNA: TGCAGTGCTAGGGAGGACGAGCAGTTCTTC
length: 17; J: TRBJ2-5; V: TRBV28; size: -; D: -; CDR3: CASSSLGGDGGGETQYF; DNA: TGTGCCAGCAGCTCGTTAGGCGGGGATGGGGGAGGAGAGACCCAGTACTTC
length: 14; J: TRBJ1-4; V: TRBV19; size: -; D: -; CDR3: CASSLGAGNEKLFF; DNA: TGTGCCAGTAGTTTGGGGGCTGGTAATGAAAAACTGTTTTTT
length: 15; J: TRBJ1-3; V: TRBV7-9; size: -; D: TRBD1; CDR3: CASSWTGAPGNTIYF; DNA: TGTGCCAGCAGCTGGACAGGGGCCCCTGGAAACACCATATATTTT
length: 14; J: TRBJ2-1; V: TRBV29-1; size: few; D: TRBD1; CDR3: CSVAGQGSYNEQFF; DNA: TGCAGCGTAGCCGGACAGGGGTCCTACAATGAGCAGTTCTTC
length: 13; J: TRBJ1-2; V: TRBV28; size: -; D: -; CDR3: CASSLVANYGYTF; DNA: TGTGCCAGCAGTTTAGTAGCCAACTATGGCTACACCTTC
length: 13; J: TRBJ2-3; V: TRBV18; size: -; D: -; CDR3: CASSLRLRDTQYF; DNA: TGTGCCAGCTCACTTCGCCTTAGAGATACGCAGTATTTT
length: 13; J: TRBJ2-3; V: TRBV18; size: -; D: -; CDR3: CASSPDGGDTQYF; DNA: TGTGCCAGCTCACCGGACGGGGGAGATACGCAGTATTTT
length: 16; J: TRBJ2-1; V: TRBV19; size: -; D: -; CDR3: CATATAQGSRLNEQFF; DNA: TGTGCCACCGCGACAGCCCAGGGTTCAAGACTCAATGAGCAGTTCTTC
length: 14; J: TRBJ1-5; V: TRBV5-1; size: -; D: -; CDR3: CASSAGQGGQPQHF; DNA: TGCGCCAGCAGCGCAGGCCAGGGAGGCCAGCCCCAGCATTTT
length: 17; J: TRBJ1-6; V: TRBV15; size: few; D: TRBD1; CDR3: CATSRGPGTGADSPLHF; DNA: TGTGCCACCAGCAGGGGTCCCGGGACAGGGGCGGATTCACCCCTCCACTTT
length: 14; J: TRBJ1-2; V: TRBV2; size: -; D: -; CDR3: CASTPTGNYYGYTF; DNA: TGTGCCAGCACTCCAACAGGGAACTACTATGGCTACACCTTC
length: 16; J: TRBJ2-1; V: TRBV5-1; size: -; D: TRBD2; CDR3: CASSLESGRENNEQFF; DNA: TGCGCCAGCAGCTTGGAATCCGGGAGGGAGAACAATGAGCAGTTCTTC
length: 15; J: TRBJ1-5; V: TRBV18; size: -; D: TRBD1; CDR3: CASSPAQGISQPQHF; DNA: TGTGCCAGCTCACCGGCACAGGGGATTTCGCAGCCCCAGCATTTT
length: 14; J: TRBJ2-7; V: TRBV5-4; size: -; D: -; CDR3: CASSLSGSGHEQYF; DNA: TGTGCCAGCAGCTTGAGCGGGTCCGGGCACGAGCAGTACTTC
length: 15; J: TRBJ2-3; V: TRBV10-1; size: -; D: TRBD2; CDR3: CASSEELAGTDTQYF; DNA: TGCGCCAGCAGTGAAGAACTAGCGGGCACAGATACGCAGTATTTT
length: 19; J: TRBJ1-6; V: TRBV14; size: -; D: -; CDR3: CASSGSTTGLRSYNSPLHF; DNA: TGTGCCAGCAGCGGATCAACGACAGGCCTGAGGTCCTATAATTCACCCCTCCACTTT
length: 15; J: TRBJ1-5; V: TRBV6-5; size: -; D: -; CDR3: CASSYSPGSNQPQHF; DNA: TGTGCCAGCAGTTACTCGCCAGGGAGCAATCAGCCCCAGCATTTT
length: 16; J: TRBJ2-3; V: TRBV28; size: -; D: TRBD2; CDR3: CASSFLASGSTDTQYF; DNA: TGTGCCAGCAGTTTTCTGGCTAGCGGGAGCACAGATACGCAGTATTTT
length: 12; J: TRBJ1-4; V: TRBV18; size: -; D: -; CDR3: CASSPSGRELFF; DNA: TGTGCCAGCTCACCATCAGGGAGGGAACTGTTTTTT
length: 16; J: TRBJ1-2; V: TRBV7-8; size: once; D: -; CDR3: CASSYERYRAGYGYTF; DNA: TGTGCCAGCAGCTACGAACGTTACAGGGCGGGCTATGGCTACACCTTC
length: 15; J: TRBJ1-3; V: TRBV15; size: -; D: -; CDR3: CATSRVSQSGNTIYF; DNA: TGTGCCACCAGCAGAGTTTCCCAGTCTGGAAACACCATATATTTT
length: 13; J: TRBJ2-1; V: TRBV7-3; size: -; D: TRBD1; CDR3: CASSSTGYAEQFF; DNA: TGTGCCAGCAGCTCGACAGGGTACGCTGAGCAGTTCTTC
length: 14; J: TRBJ1-5; V: TRBV2; size: -; D: TRBD1; CDR3: CASRQGALGQPQHF; DNA: TGTGCCAGCAGACAGGGGGCCCTCGGGCAGCCCCAGCATTTT
length: 13; J: TRBJ1-5; V: TRBV3-1/TRBV3-2; size: few; D: -; CDR3: CASSHKGDQPQHF; DNA: TGTGCCAGCAGCCACAAAGGAGACCAGCCCCAGCATTTT
length: 19; J: TRBJ2-3; V: TRBV21-1; size: once; D: -; CDR3: CASSKRGQGRVPTTDTQYF; DNA: TGTGCCAGCAGCAAAAGGGGGCAGGGCCGCGTTCCGACCACAGATACGCAGTATTTT
length: 17; J: TRBJ2-5; V: TRBV11-2; size: -; D: TRBD2; CDR3: CASSLGFGLAGQETQYF; DNA: TGTGCCAGCAGCTTAGGTTTCGGGCTAGCGGGTCAAGAGACCCAGTACTTC
length: 14; J: TRBJ1-2; V: TRBV6-5; size: many; D: -; CDR3: CASSRRALNYGYTF; DNA: TGTGCCAGCAGTCGTCGCGCCCTGAACTATGGCTACACCTTC
length: 12; J: TRBJ1-5; V: TRBV28; size: once; D: -; CDR3: CASSGSGQPQHF; DNA: TGTGCCAGCAGTGGGAGCGGACAGCCCCAGCATTTT
length: 14; J: TRBJ1-4; V: TRBV28; size: once; D: -; CDR3: CATGLTIYGEKLFF; DNA: TGTGCCACCGGACTGACAATTTATGGTGAAAAACTGTTTTTT
length: 12; J: TRBJ2-1; V: TRBV3-1/TRBV3-2; size: -; D: -; CDR3: CASSLGPNEQFF; DNA: TGTGCCAGCAGCCTGGGGCCAAATGAGCAGTTCTTC
length: 16; J: TRBJ1-4; V: TRBV24-1; size: -; D: TRBD1; CDR3: CATSEGLGTGIEKLFF; DNA: TGTGCCACCAGTGAGGGCCTCGGGACAGGGATTGAAAAACTGTTTTTT
length: 16; J: TRBJ1-3; V: TRBV6-7; size: -; D: -; CDR3: CASTLDRPSSGNTIYF; DNA: TGTGCCAGCACTTTAGACAGGCCGAGCTCTGGAAACACCATATATTTT
length: 15; J: TRBJ2-7; V: TRBV5-5; size: -; D: -; CDR3: CASSLDDSPSYEQYF; DNA: TGTGCCAGCAGCCTCGATGACAGTCCCTCCTACGAGCAGTACTTC
length: 14; J: TRBJ1-2; V: TRBV7-9; size: -; D: -; CDR3: CASSLAASNYGYTF; DNA: TGTGCCAGCAGCTTAGCCGCGAGCAACTATGGCTACACCTTC
length: 13; J: TRBJ1-1; V: TRBV3-1/TRBV3-2; size: -; D: -; CDR3: CASSPRVGTEAFF; DNA: TGTGCCAGCAGCCCACGTGTCGGCACTGAAGCTTTCTTT
length: 15; J: TRBJ2-3; V: TRBV27; size: -; D: -; CDR3: CASSSFARGGDTQYF; DNA: TGTGCCAGCAGTTCATTCGCGCGGGGTGGGGATACGCAGTATTTT
length: 14; J: TRBJ2-7; V: TRBV5-1; size: -; D: TRBD1; CDR3: CASSLGGQPYEQYF; DNA: TGCGCCAGCAGCTTGGGGGGACAGCCCTACGAGCAGTACTTC
length: 17; J: TRBJ2-1; V: TRBV10-2; size: -; D: -; CDR3: CASTGGGPKGFLNEQFF; DNA: TGCGCCAGCACCGGCGGGGGCCCGAAGGGATTTCTTAATGAGCAGTTCTTC
length: 14; J: TRBJ2-2; V: TRBV2; size: -; D: -; CDR3: CASAGEVGAGELFF; DNA: TGTGCCAGCGCCGGGGAAGTTGGAGCCGGGGAGCTGTTTTTT
length: 15; J: TRBJ2-1; V: TRBV28; size: -; D: TRBD1; CDR3: CASTKWTGKYNEQFF; DNA: TGTGCCAGCACCAAATGGACAGGGAAATACAATGAGCAGTTCTTC
length: 15; J: TRBJ1-5; V: TRBV28; size: -; D: -; CDR3: CASSLAGVGNQPQHF; DNA: TGTGCCAGCAGTTTGGCCGGGGTCGGCAATCAGCCCCAGCATTTT
length: 16; J: TRBJ2-7; V: TRBV7-9; size: -; D: TRBD1; CDR3: CASSLTPGQGLNEQYF; DNA: TGTGCCAGCAGCTTGACCCCGGGACAGGGTCTGAACGAGCAGTACTTC
length: 15; J: TRBJ1-5; V: TRBV11-2; size: -; D: -; CDR3: CASSLDREGYQPQHF; DNA: TGTGCCAGCAGCTTAGACAGGGAAGGATATCAGCCCCAGCATTTT
length: 14; J: TRBJ1-1; V: TRBV25-1; size: -; D: -; CDR3: CASSEFSTGGQAFF; DNA: TGTGCCAGCAGTGAATTTTCGACAGGTGGTCAGGCTTTCTTT
length: 13; J: TRBJ1-5; V: TRBV30; size: -; D: -; CDR3: CAWSVRGNQPQHF; DNA: TGTGCCTGGAGTGTAAGGGGAAATCAGCCCCAGCATTTT
length: 17; J: TRBJ2-1; V: TRBV10-1; size: -; D: TRBD2; CDR3: CASSVEGLTVSYNEQFF; DNA: TGCGCCAGCAGTGTGGAGGGACTAACCGTCTCCTACAATGAGCAGTTCTTC
length: 12; J: TRBJ1-6; V: TRBV28; size: -; D: TRBD1; CDR3: CASRDSNSPLHF; DNA: TGTGCCAGCCGGGACAGTAATTCACCCCTCCACTTT
length: 13; J: TRBJ2-1; V: TRBV24-1; size: -; D: -; CDR3: CATSRTAYNEQFF; DNA: TGTGCCACCAGTCGGACAGCCTACAATGAGCAGTTCTTC
length: 14; J: TRBJ1-5; V: TRBV28; size: -; D: -; CDR3: CASSFGRGNQPQHF; DNA: TGTGCCAGCAGTTTCGGCAGGGGAAATCAGCCCCAGCATTTT